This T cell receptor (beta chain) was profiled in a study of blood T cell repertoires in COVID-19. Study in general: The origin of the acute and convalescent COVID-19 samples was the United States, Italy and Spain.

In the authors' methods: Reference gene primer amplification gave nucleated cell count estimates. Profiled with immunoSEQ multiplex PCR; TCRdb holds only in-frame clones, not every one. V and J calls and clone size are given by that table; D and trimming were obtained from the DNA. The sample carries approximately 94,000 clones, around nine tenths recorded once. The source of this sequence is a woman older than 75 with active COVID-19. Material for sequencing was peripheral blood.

The CDR3 here is CASSSTGDPRSSPLHF. As DNA, the CDR3 is TGTGCCAGCAGCTCCACAGGGGACCCCCGGAGTTCACCCCTCCACTTT. This chain uses TRBV5-4 with TRBJ1-6; the match to TRBD1 covers 7 bases. V lost 3 bases, J lost 9 bases, and 12 bases stayed unmatched. Looked up from germline, CDR1 is SGHNT and CDR2 is YYREEE (reference sequence). This CDR3 region has 16 residues.